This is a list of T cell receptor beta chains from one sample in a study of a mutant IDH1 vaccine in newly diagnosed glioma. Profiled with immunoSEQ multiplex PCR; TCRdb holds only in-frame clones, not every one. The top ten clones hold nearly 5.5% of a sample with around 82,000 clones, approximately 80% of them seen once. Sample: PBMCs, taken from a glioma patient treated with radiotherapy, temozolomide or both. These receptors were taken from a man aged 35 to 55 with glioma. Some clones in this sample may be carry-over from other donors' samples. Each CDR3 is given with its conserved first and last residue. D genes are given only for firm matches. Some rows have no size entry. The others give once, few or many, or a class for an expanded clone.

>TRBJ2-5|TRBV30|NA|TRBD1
TGTGCCTGGAGCCTCCCAGGGGGCCAAGAGACCCAGTACTTC
CAWSLPGGQETQYF
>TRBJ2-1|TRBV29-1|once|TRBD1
TGCAGCGTGACAGGGCTCTCCTACAATGAGCAGTTCTTC
CSVTGLSYNEQFF
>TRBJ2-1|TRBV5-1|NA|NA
TGCGCCAGCAGCTTGGGCGCCAGCGCCGATGAGCAGTTCTTC
CASSLGASADEQFF
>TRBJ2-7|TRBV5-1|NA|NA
TGCGCCAGCGCCTTTAGGGGGGAGGGCGAGCAGTACTTC
CASAFRGEGEQYF
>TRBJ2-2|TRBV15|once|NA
TGTGCCACCAGCCCTATGGACAGGAACACCGGGGAGCTGTTTTTT
CATSPMDRNTGELFF
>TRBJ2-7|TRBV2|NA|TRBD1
TGTGCCAGCCTCGGGGCGGGACAGGGCCTCTACGAGCAGTACTTC
CASLGAGQGLYEQYF
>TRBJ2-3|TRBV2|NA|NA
TGTGCCAGCAGGGGCGGGCTGAGCACAGATACGCAGTATTTT
CASRGGLSTDTQYF
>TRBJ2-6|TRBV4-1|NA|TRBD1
TGCGCCAGCAGCCACAGGGGGACCATCTCTGGGGCCAACGTCCTGACTTTC
CASSHRGTISGANVLTF
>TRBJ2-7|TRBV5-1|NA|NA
TGCGCCAGCAGCACGTTACAGGGCTCCTACGAGCAGTACTTC
CASSTLQGSYEQYF
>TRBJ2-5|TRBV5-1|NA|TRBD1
TGCGCCAGCAGCTTTCGACAGGGAGAAGAGACCCAGTACTTC
CASSFRQGEETQYF
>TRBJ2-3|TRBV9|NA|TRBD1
TGTGCCAGCAGCGTAGCTCCAGGGGGCTTCATAGATACGCAGTATTTT
CASSVAPGGFIDTQYF
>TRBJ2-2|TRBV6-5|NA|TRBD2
TGTGCCAGCAGGAATAGCGGGGCGAACACCGGGGAGCTGTTTTTT
CASRNSGANTGELFF
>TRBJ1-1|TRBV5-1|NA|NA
TGCGCCAGCAGCTTGGTACCCGGTGGAGGCACTGAAGCTTTCTTT
CASSLVPGGGTEAFF
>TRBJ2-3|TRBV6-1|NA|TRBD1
TGTGCCAGCCTCTCGGGACAGGGTGATACGCAGTATTTT
CASLSGQGDTQYF
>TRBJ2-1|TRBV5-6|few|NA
TGTGCCAGCAGCTCCATCGAGTTCGGTCCCGGGAAGTTCTTC
CASSSIEFGPGKFF
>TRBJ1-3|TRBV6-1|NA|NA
TGTGCCAGCAGGAGAGGTGGAAACACCATATATTTT
CASRRGGNTIYF
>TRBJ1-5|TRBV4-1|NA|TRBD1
TGCGCCAGCAGCCAAGGGGACAGGGCGCATCAGCCCCAGCATTTT
CASSQGDRAHQPQHF
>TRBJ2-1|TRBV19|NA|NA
TGTGCCAGTAGATCCAGCCAAGGCTCCTACAATGAGCAGTTCTTC
CASRSSQGSYNEQFF
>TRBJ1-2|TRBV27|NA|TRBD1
TGTGCCAGCAGTTTAACAGGGGGCTCCCCCTATGGCTACACCTTC
CASSLTGGSPYGYTF
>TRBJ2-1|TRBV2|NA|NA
TGTGCCAGCAGTGAATCGGCGGGGAGCTCCTACAATGAGCAGTTCTTC
CASSESAGSSYNEQFF
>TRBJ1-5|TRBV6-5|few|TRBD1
TGTGCCAGCAGGCGTGATGGACAGGTCAATCAGCCCCAGCATTTT
CASRRDGQVNQPQHF
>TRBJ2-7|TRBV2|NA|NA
TGTGCCAGCACTGGGGATTCCTACGAGCAGTACTTC
CASTGDSYEQYF
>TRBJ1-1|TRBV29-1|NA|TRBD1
TGCAGCGTCTTAACCCAACCGTCAGGGGGAGCTGAAGCTTTCTTT
CSVLTQPSGGAEAFF
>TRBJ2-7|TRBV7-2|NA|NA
TGTGCCAGCAGCTCCAGACAGGGAGGGACCTACGAGCAGTACTTC
CASSSRQGGTYEQYF
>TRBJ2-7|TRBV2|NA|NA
TGTGCCAGCGGACTGATTGGGACCCAGCAGTACTTC
CASGLIGTQQYF
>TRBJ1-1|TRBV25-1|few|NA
TGTGCCAGCAGTCCCGCAGGGAACGCTGAAGCTTTCTTT
CASSPAGNAEAFF
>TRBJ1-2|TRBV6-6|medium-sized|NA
TGTGCCAGCAGTAATCAGGACGGTACTAACTATGGCTACACCTTC
CASSNQDGTNYGYTF
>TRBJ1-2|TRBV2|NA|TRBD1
TGTGCCAGCAGCCCGGGACAGGGCTCAATCAAAAGTGGCTACACCTTC
CASSPGQGSIKSGYTF
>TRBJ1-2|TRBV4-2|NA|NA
TGTGCCAGCAGCCCCACCGGGACACCCTCAGGCTATGGCTACACCTTC
CASSPTGTPSGYGYTF
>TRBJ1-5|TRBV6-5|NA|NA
TGTGCCAGCAGTTACTCGGTCCATAGCAATCAGCCCCAGCATTTT
CASSYSVHSNQPQHF
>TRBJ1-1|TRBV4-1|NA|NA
TGCGCCAGCAGCCAAGAAGGGCTCGTTACGAACACTGAAGCTTTCTTT
CASSQEGLVTNTEAFF
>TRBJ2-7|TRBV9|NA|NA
TGTGCCAGCAGCGTAGGAGGCGGTCCGGGGGAGCAGTACTTC
CASSVGGGPGEQYF
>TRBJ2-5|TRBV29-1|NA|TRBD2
TGCAGCGTGGAAGGACTAGTTATGGAGACCCAGTACTTC
CSVEGLVMETQYF
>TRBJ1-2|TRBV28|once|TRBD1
TGTGCCAGCAGTTCCCTGACAGGGGCCTATGGCTACACCTTC
CASSSLTGAYGYTF
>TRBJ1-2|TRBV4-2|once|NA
TGTGCCAGCAGCCAAGATCTCGGCGGAAACTATGGCTACACCTTC
CASSQDLGGNYGYTF
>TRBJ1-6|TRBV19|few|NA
TGTGCCAGTAGCCTCCGTGCGGGTAATTCACCCCTCCACTTT
CASSLRAGNSPLHF
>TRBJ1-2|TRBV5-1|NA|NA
TGCGCCAGCAGCTTGGGCAGCTATGGCTACACCTTC
CASSLGSYGYTF
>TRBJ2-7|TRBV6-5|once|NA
TGTGCCAGCAGGAGGCCGGGCTCCGAGCAGTACTTC
CASRRPGSEQYF
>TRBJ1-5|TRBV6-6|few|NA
TGTGCCAGCAAATTGGGGGCCACTAGCAATCAGCCCCAGCATTTT
CASKLGATSNQPQHF
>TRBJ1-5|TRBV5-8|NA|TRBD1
TGTGCCAGCAGCTTTCGGACAGGGGCGGGCAATCAGCCCCAGCATTTT
CASSFRTGAGNQPQHF